The rows below give T cell receptor beta chains drawn from one sample of a study of blood T cell repertoires in COVID-19. Repertoires were generated with immunoSEQ multiplex PCR, while TCRdb's copy carries only in-frame clones and drops some. The sample carries about 62,000 clones, around 84% recorded once. The sample was peripheral blood. These receptors were taken from a man aged 70 or older with acute or convalescent COVID-19. The CDR3 runs from the conserved cysteine through the conserved F or W. The order of the fields is CDR3 length, V gene, CDR3 protein.

CDR3 length: 14; V gene: TRBV9; CDR3 protein: CASSVVGGVETQYF
CDR3 length: 17; V gene: TRBV18; CDR3 protein: CASSPHRQGAFTGELFF
CDR3 length: 15; V gene: TRBV6-5; CDR3 protein: CASSPRNSGRLGYTF
CDR3 length: 12; V gene: TRBV7-3; CDR3 protein: CASSLNGNTQYF
CDR3 length: 16; V gene: TRBV6-5; CDR3 protein: CASSYFPGQGSTEAFF
CDR3 length: 13; V gene: TRBV11-2; CDR3 protein: CASSLEVGQPQHF
CDR3 length: 16; V gene: TRBV1; CDR3 protein: CTSSLESDPGSYGYTF
CDR3 length: 14; V gene: TRBV14; CDR3 protein: CASSHAGVREKLFF
CDR3 length: 11; V gene: TRBV5-8; CDR3 protein: CASTRRETQYF
CDR3 length: 16; V gene: TRBV18; CDR3 protein: CASSPPKGVYGNTIYF
CDR3 length: 16; V gene: TRBV5-1; CDR3 protein: CASSLAMGRWGETQYF
CDR3 length: 17; V gene: TRBV28; CDR3 protein: CASSPDGWGVDKNIQYF
CDR3 length: 15; V gene: TRBV11-2; CDR3 protein: CASSPGSGHSSPLHF
CDR3 length: 14; V gene: TRBV6-2/TRBV6-3; CDR3 protein: CASSRQGVAGELFF
CDR3 length: 15; V gene: TRBV6-5; CDR3 protein: CASSRVGESYNEQFF
CDR3 length: 18; V gene: TRBV5-6; CDR3 protein: CASSSRVGSRSGSSEQYF
CDR3 length: 17; V gene: TRBV4-2; CDR3 protein: CASSRPPDRVNTGELFF
CDR3 length: 15; V gene: TRBV5-1; CDR3 protein: CASSLLQGVPDTQYF
CDR3 length: 15; V gene: TRBV5-1; CDR3 protein: CASISTGTGTDTQYF
CDR3 length: 15; V gene: TRBV6-5; CDR3 protein: CASTGGGGTNQPQHF
CDR3 length: 13; V gene: TRBV2; CDR3 protein: CASRLGAPYEQYF
CDR3 length: 15; V gene: TRBV7-6; CDR3 protein: CASSLANTANSPLHF
CDR3 length: 18; V gene: TRBV5-1; CDR3 protein: CASSISGTGDGNNSPLHF
CDR3 length: 14; V gene: TRBV11-2; CDR3 protein: CASSGGQGAGEQYF
CDR3 length: 13; V gene: TRBV19; CDR3 protein: CASTSVAGGKAFF
CDR3 length: 16; V gene: TRBV19; CDR3 protein: CASSLRGNPGANVLTF
CDR3 length: 13; V gene: TRBV6-5; CDR3 protein: CASSYTLAGEQFF
CDR3 length: 15; V gene: TRBV5-1; CDR3 protein: CASILIPGAEETQYF
CDR3 length: 14; V gene: TRBV19; CDR3 protein: CASQGLQYTDTQYF
CDR3 length: 15; V gene: TRBV28; CDR3 protein: CASSPAGQGKGGYTF
CDR3 length: 16; V gene: TRBV27; CDR3 protein: CASSLRQGSVSDTQYF
CDR3 length: 15; V gene: TRBV19; CDR3 protein: CASSIDRYMNTEAFF
CDR3 length: 16; V gene: TRBV24-1; CDR3 protein: CATSDFRGTSTDTQYF
CDR3 length: 14; V gene: TRBV5-1; CDR3 protein: CASSFGQGSQPQHF
CDR3 length: 15; V gene: TRBV11-2; CDR3 protein: CASSLGGTGPYEQYF
CDR3 length: 15; V gene: TRBV19; CDR3 protein: CASSTHRAGANVLTF
CDR3 length: 14; V gene: TRBV5-4; CDR3 protein: CAGRAGGGTDTQYF
CDR3 length: 13; V gene: TRBV14; CDR3 protein: CASSRGIDRAAFF
CDR3 length: 14; V gene: TRBV28; CDR3 protein: CASSKNQLRQPQHF
CDR3 length: 15; V gene: TRBV5-1; CDR3 protein: CASSPAGGMNTEAFF
CDR3 length: 12; V gene: TRBV6-5; CDR3 protein: CASSTSRGTQYF
CDR3 length: 19; V gene: TRBV5-1; CDR3 protein: CASSLGFAGQYHSYNEQFF
CDR3 length: 14; V gene: TRBV2; CDR3 protein: CASSEISLSYEQYF
CDR3 length: 13; V gene: TRBV19; CDR3 protein: CASSNQGGEKLFF
CDR3 length: 14; V gene: TRBV6-5; CDR3 protein: CASRYRGSWTEAFF
CDR3 length: 13; V gene: TRBV11-3; CDR3 protein: CASSITVKNTQYF
CDR3 length: 17; V gene: TRBV10-1; CDR3 protein: CASSEFGTDEMNTEAFF
CDR3 length: 18; V gene: TRBV15; CDR3 protein: CATSRDRRGQGFYNEQFF
CDR3 length: 15; V gene: TRBV11-3; CDR3 protein: CASSLGGLRTDTQYF
CDR3 length: 15; V gene: TRBV7-9; CDR3 protein: CASSLVSGATDTQYF
CDR3 length: 14; V gene: TRBV14; CDR3 protein: CASSQGAQNTEAFF
CDR3 length: 15; V gene: TRBV18; CDR3 protein: CASSTRQGTNEKLFF
CDR3 length: 14; V gene: TRBV18; CDR3 protein: CASSLGQALGEQYF
CDR3 length: 17; V gene: TRBV7-3; CDR3 protein: CASSLFVLADHTGELFF
CDR3 length: 14; V gene: TRBV9; CDR3 protein: CASSVGSLTDTQYF
CDR3 length: 16; V gene: TRBV6-4; CDR3 protein: CASSVWTGGTPGELFF
CDR3 length: 15; V gene: TRBV25-1; CDR3 protein: CASRHQQGTNEKLFF
CDR3 length: 14; V gene: TRBV6-5; CDR3 protein: CASSPGAVNTEAFF
CDR3 length: 12; V gene: TRBV18; CDR3 protein: CASSTSTDTQYF
CDR3 length: 16; V gene: TRBV5-1; CDR3 protein: CASSWSGTINTGELFF